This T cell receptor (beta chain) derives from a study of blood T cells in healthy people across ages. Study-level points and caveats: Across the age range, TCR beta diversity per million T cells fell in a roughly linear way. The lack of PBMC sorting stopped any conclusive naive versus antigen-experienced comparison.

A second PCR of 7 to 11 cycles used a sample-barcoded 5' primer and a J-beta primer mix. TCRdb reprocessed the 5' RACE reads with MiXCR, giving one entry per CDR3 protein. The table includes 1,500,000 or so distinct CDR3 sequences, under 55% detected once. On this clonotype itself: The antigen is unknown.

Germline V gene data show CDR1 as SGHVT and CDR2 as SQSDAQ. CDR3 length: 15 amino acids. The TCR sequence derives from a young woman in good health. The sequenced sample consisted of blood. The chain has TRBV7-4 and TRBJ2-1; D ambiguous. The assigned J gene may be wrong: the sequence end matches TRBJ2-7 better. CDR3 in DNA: TGTGCCAGCAGCCCAATATTACGGCAGTACAATGAGCAGTACTTC. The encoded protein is CASSPILRQYNEQYF.